The T cell receptor beta chain under discussion was sequenced for a study of blood T cell repertoires in COVID-19. About the study: Spain, Italy and the United States supplied samples that represented acute and convalescent COVID-19.

Using immunoSEQ multiplex PCR, the repertoire was profiled, and TCRdb retains in-frame clones only, with some absent. The table has roughly 180,000 clones, 80% to 90% seen once. The germline V gene encodes CDR1 SGHTA and CDR2 FQGTGA. Trimming cost V 6 bases and J 4 bases; bases outside gene matches: 11. The CDR3 is 15 amino acids. This clone was recorded once. J is TRBJ1-2 and V is TRBV7-3; TRBD1 aligns across 7 bases. The receptor comes from a man aged 55 to 70 with acute or convalescent COVID-19. The specimen was peripheral blood. CDR3 sequence: CASSSNTGASYGYTF. The DNA for the CDR3 is TGTGCCAGCAGTTCTAATACAGGGGCCTCCTATGGCTACACCTTC.